This T cell receptor beta chain is from a study of blood T cell repertoires in COVID-19. Overall study context: The analysed material was cDNA or gDNA that came from T cells, B-cell-depleted T cells, or PBMCs.

Here immunoSEQ multiplex PCR was the method, and the copy in TCRdb shows in-frame clones only, minus some. The top ten clones hold approximately 6% of a sample with about 200,000 clones, just over 85% of them seen once. Per germline, CDR1 MNHEY and CDR2 SVGAGI. J gave up 5 bases and V 5 bases, and 7 bases lay outside the gene matches. CDR3 length equals 15 residues. J is TRBJ2-7 and V is TRBV6-5, with 12 bases fitting TRBD1. Sequences were obtained from peripheral blood. This receptor was taken from a man older than 75 with acute or convalescent COVID-19. In DNA, the CDR3 is TGTGCCAGCAGTAGCCGGGACAGGGGGCTCGACGAGCAGTACTTC. Translating gives CASSSRDRGLDEQYF.